This T cell receptor (beta chain) was sequenced in a study of blood T cell repertoires in COVID-19. Background on the study: Samples came from the United States, Italy and Spain, spanning acute and convalescent COVID-19.

Using immunoSEQ multiplex PCR, the repertoire was profiled, and TCRdb retains in-frame clones only, with some absent. The profile shows around 260,000 clones, 80% to 90% of them singletons. Germline CDR1 and CDR2: SGHRS and YFSETQ. V lost 4 bases to trimming and J lost 4 bases, with 11 bases between them. This CDR3 spans 14 amino acids. The TCR sequence derives from a young woman with active or convalescent COVID-19. The gene calls are TRBV5-1 and TRBJ2-2; D might be TRBD2 (6 bases). Sequencing was carried out using peripheral blood. The CDR3, as DNA: TGCGCCAGCAGCGCGGGACTTAGCACCGGGGAGCTGTTTTTT. Protein: CASSAGLSTGELFF.